The T cell receptor beta chain under discussion was sequenced for a study of T cell repertoires in cytomegalovirus infection. For the study at large: Public TCR beta signatures indicated both CMV infection and matching HLA type.

A note on this clonotype: Its target is unknown.

Findings and limits, study-wide: Clonotype analysis showed dominance of the ex vivo response by HLA-C-restricted CMV-specific TCR beta clonotypes.

TCRdb fed the reads into MiXCR, producing one record per CDR3 protein. The sample carries approximately 400,000 distinct CDR3 sequences, under 40% recorded once. The V and J ends lost 6 bases and 9 bases respectively, with 10 bases between them. Per the germline V gene, CDR1 is SGHTS and CDR2 is YDEGEE. The CDR3 is 11 residues long. Sequencing was done on a sample of PBMCs. The chain recombines TRBV5-8 with TRBJ2-1; D gene ambiguous. The clonotype was recovered from a human donor in good health (CMV status not recorded). Some clones in this sample may be carry-over from other donors' samples. CDR3 sequence reads: CASTEVGEQFF. For the CDR3, the DNA is TGTGCCAGCACCGAGGTGGGTGAGCAGTTCTTC. The full variable domain, with the rest looked up from reference TRBV5-8 and TRBJ2-1, is EAGVTQSPTHLIKTRGQQATLRCSPISGHTSVYWYQQALGLGLQFLLWYDEGEERNRGNFPPRFSGRQFPNYSSELNVNALELEDSALYLCASTEVGEQFFGPGTRLTVL.